This TCR beta chain came from a study of CD8+ T cells in alopecia areata. General study findings and limits: Mice gave a clearer picture of TCR sharing than patients did, possibly for HLA-related reasons. While tofacitinib was given, many expanded lesional clones persisted in scalp and blood. For lesional scalp, especially alopecia totalis/universalis, clonality was higher than in normal scalp. Tofacitinib significantly brought down scalp clonality and expanded CD8+ clones among top 100.

It was cDNA, reverse transcribed from extracted RNA, that served as the sequencing template. Libraries were prepared by immunoSEQ multiplex PCR; TCRdb keeps only in-frame clonotypes and omits some of them. Here the sample spans roughly 100,000 clones, about nine tenths being singletons. As regards this clone: Its antigen is not known.

This sample's treatment: oral pan-JAK inhibitor, 5-10 mg twice daily. This sequence was found in a human donor with alopecia areata. The sample here was CD8+ T cells sorted from blood, taken at week 34, from a patient treated with tofacitinib.

Written as DNA, the CDR3 is TGTGCCAGCAGCTTAGCGCCACAGTCTAGCACAGATACGCAGTATTTT. Its translation is CASSLAPQSSTDTQYF. This chain uses TRBV7-9 with TRBJ2-3; D gene unclear. The germline CDR1 and CDR2 sequences are SEHNR and FQNEAQ (reference sequence). Trimming took 0 bases from V and 0 from J, leaving 10 bases between them. The CDR3 totals 16 residues. Complete variable domain (other parts from reference TRBV7-9 and TRBJ2-3): DTGVSQNPRHKITKRGQNVTFRCDPISEHNRLYWYRQTLGQGPEFLTYFQNEAQLEKSRLLSDRFSAERPKGSFSTLEIQRTEQGDSAMYLCASSLAPQSSTDTQYFGPGTRLTVL.